The 25 T cell receptor beta chains presented below share a single source sample, sequenced in a study of T cell responses to AZD1222 COVID-19 vaccine. Profiled with immunoSEQ multiplex PCR; TCRdb holds only in-frame clones, not every one. The table shows some 97,000 clones, with about 83% occurring only once. The sample in question was peripheral blood, obtained on day 0 of AZD1222 vaccination. These receptors were taken from an adult in good health.

The chain carries TRBV15 and TRBJ1-2; 8 bases line up with TRBD1. This CDR3 has 17 residues. Trimming cost V 0 bases and J 1 base; bases outside gene matches: 7. Germline V gene sequence: CDR1 LNHNV, CDR2 YYDKDF (reference sequence). CDR3 in DNA: TGTGCCACCAGCAGAGATCAGGCAGGGGGCTATAACTATGGCTACACCTTC. The encoded protein is CATSRDQAGGYNYGYTF.

The rearrangement links TRBV7-2 to TRBJ2-5; TRBD2 matches 14 bases. Germline V gene lookup returns CDR1 SGHTA and CDR2 FQGNSA. This CDR3 is built from 15 residues. The V segment lost 6 bases and the J segment 2 bases; nucleotides outside the gene matches: 2. The CDR3 DNA reads TGTGCCAGCAGGACTAGCGGGGGGGCGCAAGAGACCCAGTACTTC. Its protein is CASRTSGGAQETQYF.

J is TRBJ2-3 and V is TRBV7-3, with D unclear. The CDR3 extends over 15 amino acids. V lost 1 base, J lost 0 bases, and 8 bases lay in between. The V gene's germline CDR1 is SGHTA and CDR2 FQGTGA. CDR3 DNA sequence: TGTGCCAGCAGCTTAAATCACGGGAGCACAGATACGCAGTATTTT. Translating it yields CASSLNHGSTDTQYF.

This chain joins TRBV5-4 and TRBJ2-1; TRBD1 might be the D (6 bases). The CDR3 runs to 12 residues. Trimming left V 2 bases short and J 8 bases short, with 8 bases between. Germline loops: CDR1 SGHNT, CDR2 YYREEE (reference sequence). The chain's CDR3 is CASSFRGYEQFF. CDR3 DNA: TGTGCCAGCAGCTTCAGGGGTTATGAGCAGTTCTTC. Full variable domain (outside the CDR3, taken from reference TRBV5-4 and TRBJ2-1): ETGVTQSPTHLIKTRGQQVTLRCSSQSGHNTVSWYQQALGQGPQFIFQYYREEENGRGNFPPRFSGLQFPNYSSELNVNALELDDSALYLCASSFRGYEQFFGPGTRLTVL.

This clone was found a few times. This chain joins TRBV10-1 and TRBJ1-3; D may be TRBD1 (6 bases). This CDR3 is built from 20 residues. V shed 3 bases and J shed 2 bases, with 26 bases lying between them. Germline V gene sequence: CDR1 WNHNN, CDR2 SYGVQD (reference sequence). DNA for the CDR3: TGCGCCAGCAGTGAAGGACAGAACCAGAGGGGTTTAGGTGCTGGAAACACCATATATTTT. It is translated as CASSEGQNQRGLGAGNTIYF.

The genes are TRBV19 and TRBJ2-7, with a weak D call TRBD1 (5 bases). The germline gives CDR1 LNHDA, CDR2 SQIVND (reference sequence). The CDR3 is 13 amino acids. With 1 base removed from V and 3 bases from J, the gap between germline ends came to 7 bases. CDR3 sequence reads: CASSIGRDYEQYF. CDR3 nucleotides: TGTGCCAGTAGTATAGGCAGGGACTACGAGCAGTACTTC. The variable domain in full, with the rest retrieved from reference TRBV19 and TRBJ2-7, is DGGITQSPKYLFRKEGQNVTLSCEQNLNHDAMYWYRQDPGQGLRLIYYSQIVNDFQKGDIAEGYSVSREKKESFPLTVTSAQKNPTAFYLCASSIGRDYEQYFGPGTRLTVT.

This rearrangement joins TRBV19 to TRBJ1-4; D might be TRBD1 (6 bases). CDR3 length: 15 residues. With 3 bases removed from V and 15 bases from J, the gap between germline ends came to 23 bases. Germline V gives CDR1 LNHDA, CDR2 SQIVND (reference sequence). CDR3 in amino acids: CASSMTGRPINGVFF. CDR3 bases: TGTGCCAGTAGTATGACAGGAAGGCCAATTAATGGAGTGTTTTTT. The whole variable domain, remainder taken from reference TRBV19 and TRBJ1-4, is DGGITQSPKYLFRKEGQNVTLSCEQNLNHDAMYWYRQDPGQGLRLIYYSQIVNDFQKGDIAEGYSVSREKKESFPLTVTSAQKNPTAFYLCASSMTGRPINGVFFGSGTQLSVL.

The chain uses TRBV19 and TRBJ2-5, with D perhaps given as TRBD1 or TRBD2 (7 bases each). The CDR3 totals 16 residues. Germline V gives CDR1 LNHDA, CDR2 SQIVND (reference sequence). Trimming took off 3 bases at V and 6 bases at J, with 20 bases between the two ends. CDR3 coding DNA: TGTGCCAGTAGTATGGAGGGCAGGGGGGGTCTGCAGACCCAGTACTTC. It codes for CASSMEGRGGLQTQYF. Using reference TRBV19 and TRBJ2-5 for the parts outside the CDR3, the full variable domain is DGGITQSPKYLFRKEGQNVTLSCEQNLNHDAMYWYRQDPGQGLRLIYYSQIVNDFQKGDIAEGYSVSREKKESFPLTVTSAQKNPTAFYLCASSMEGRGGLQTQYFGPGTRLLVL.

CDR3 sequence reads: CASSLGGRFGTEAFF. CDR3 DNA sequence: TGTGCCAGCAGCTTAGGAGGGCGCTTCGGCACTGAAGCTTTCTTT. This chain uses TRBV7-9 with TRBJ1-1; D not resolved. The CDR3 is 15 residues long. CDR1 and CDR2 from the germline V gene are SEHNR and FQNEAQ (reference sequence). Deletions cut 1 base from V and 4 bases from J, with 13 bases between.

This rearrangement joins TRBV29-1 to TRBJ2-5; no definite D call. CDR1 is SQVTM and CDR2 is ANQGSEA in the germline V gene. Trimming left V 5 bases short and J 5 bases short, with 6 bases between. The CDR3 loop spans 10 amino acids. This chain's CDR3 is CSVRYETQYF. CDR3 in DNA: TGCAGCGTTCGGTACGAGACCCAGTACTTC.

Here the CDR3 DNA reads TGTGCCAGTAGTATCCCCACACCAACAGGGGCAGGGGAGCAGTTCTTC. Residues: CASSIPTPTGAGEQFF. V and J are TRBV19 and TRBJ2-1; TRBD1 matches at 7 bases. Germline V gene data show CDR1 as LNHDA and CDR2 as SQIVND (reference sequence). Trimming took 3 bases from V and 10 from J; bases not matched to a gene: 15. CDR3 size: 16 residues.

V gene TRBV30 combines with J gene TRBJ2-2; D gene unclear. This CDR3 region has 13 residues. Looked up from germline, CDR1 is GTSNPN and CDR2 is SVGIG (reference sequence). V was shortened by 2 bases and J by 4 bases, with 8 bases between the two germline ends. For the CDR3, the DNA is TGTGCCTGGAGTTTTGGCAGCACCGGGGAGCTGTTTTTT. It encodes CAWSFGSTGELFF.

V usage is TRBV4-3 and J usage is TRBJ2-1; D is undetermined. Germline V gene data show CDR1 as LGHNA and CDR2 as YSLEER. The CDR3 sequence is 15 residues long. The V end lost 2 bases, the J end lost 0 bases, and 8 bases lay between the germline ends. CDR3 nucleotides: TGCGCCAGCAGCCAACGCACCTACTCCTACAATGAGCAGTTCTTC. The encoded protein is CASSQRTYSYNEQFF.

This clone was recorded once. The V and J genes are TRBV7-2 and TRBJ2-7, with D unresolved. The CDR3 contains 13 residues. CDR1 and CDR2 (germline): SGHTA, FQGNSA. V shed 3 bases and J shed 5 bases, with 11 bases lying between them. As DNA, the CDR3 is TGTGCCAGCAGCTTTCGGCGTTCGAACGAGCAGTACTTC. Translated: CASSFRRSNEQYF.

The chain carries TRBV5-5 and TRBJ1-1; no clear D gene. Trimming shortened V by 1 base and J by 0 bases, and 16 bases separated the two germline ends. The CDR3 is 17 residues long. Looked up from germline, CDR1 is SGHKS and CDR2 is YYEKEE (reference sequence). In DNA, the CDR3 is TGTGCCAGCAGCTTGTTAGAGAGAACAGTTTTGAACACTGAAGCTTTCTTT. Residues: CASSLLERTVLNTEAFF.

The chain couples TRBV7-2 to TRBJ2-1; 7 nucleotides match TRBD1. This CDR3 comprises 15 residues. Germline V CDR1 and CDR2: SGHTA, FQGNSA. Germline trimming cut 5 bases from V and 2 bases from J; bases unmatched to any gene: 6. CDR3 amino acids: CASSRRQGPYNEQFF. The CDR3 nucleotides read TGTGCCAGCAGCCGCCGACAGGGACCCTACAATGAGCAGTTCTTC.

The CDR3 DNA follows: TGTGCCAGCGAAGACAGGTCCTATGGCTACACCTTC. Amino acids: CASEDRSYGYTF. The chain is built from TRBV28 and TRBJ1-2; a possible D gene is TRBD1 (6 bases). CDR3 length: 12 residues. Trimming stripped 8 bases from V and 4 bases from J, with 11 bases between. Germline CDR1 MDHEN, CDR2 SYDVKM.

This rearrangement joins TRBV28 to TRBJ1-4; the D gene is possibly TRBD1 (6 bases). V was shortened by 5 bases and J by 7 bases, with 17 bases between the two germline ends. CDR1 is MDHEN and CDR2 is SYDVKM in the germline V gene. The CDR3 is made up of 15 amino acids. CDR3 in amino acids: CASSLGGATGEKLFF. The CDR3 DNA reads as TGTGCCAGCAGTCTAGGGGGGGCCACGGGTGAAAAACTGTTTTTT.

The rearrangement links TRBV30 to TRBJ1-4, with 7 bases fitting TRBD1. The J segment lost 4 bases and the V segment lost 6 bases, leaving 11 bases of the junction unmatched. CDR1 GTSNPN and CDR2 SVGIG come from the germline V gene (reference sequence). CDR3 length: 15 residues. As DNA, the CDR3 is TGTGCCTGTACCATAGGGGGCAGACTTAATGAAAAACTGTTTTTT. It encodes CACTIGGRLNEKLFF. Combining the CDR3 with reference TRBV30 and TRBJ1-4 gives the whole variable domain SQTIHQWPATLVQPVGSPLSLECTVEGTSNPNLYWYRQAAGRGLQLLFYSVGIGQISSEVPQNLSASRPQDRQFILSSKKLLLSDSGFYLCACTIGGRLNEKLFFGSGTQLSVL.

This clone is a singleton in its sample. V gene TRBV15 combines with J gene TRBJ2-3, with a possible D match to TRBD1 (5 bases). The CDR3 extends over 15 amino acids. V was trimmed by 2 bases and J by 3 bases, leaving 12 bases between them. CDR1 and CDR2 from the germline V gene are LNHNV and YYDKDF (reference sequence). The CDR3 DNA follows: TGTGCCACCAGCAGAACAAATGGGGCAACAGATACGCAGTATTTT. Translating it yields CATSRTNGATDTQYF.

The chain has TRBV7-2 and TRBJ2-3; tentative D call: TRBD2 (6 bases). The CDR3 totals 13 residues. Germline V gene lookup returns CDR1 SGHTA and CDR2 FQGNSA. Trimming cost V 6 bases and J 6 bases, with 13 bases left between them. CDR3 nucleotides: TGTGCCAGCAGTCCCAATGGAGGGGATACGCAGTATTTT. This translates into CASSPNGGDTQYF.

J is TRBJ2-3 and V is TRBV11-2; D is ambiguous. CDR3 length: 15 amino acids. Germline loops: CDR1 SGHAT, CDR2 FQNNGV. Trimming took off 5 bases at V and 2 bases at J, with 14 bases between the two ends. The CDR3 region is CASSLRTGYTDTQYF. The CDR3 DNA is TGTGCCAGCAGCCTACGCACGGGTTACACAGATACGCAGTATTTT.

The rearrangement uses TRBV7-6 and TRBJ2-5; 8 nucleotides agree with TRBD2. The J segment lost 9 bases and the V segment lost 5 bases, leaving 8 bases of the junction unmatched. The CDR3 is 13 amino acids. Germline loops: CDR1 SGHVS, CDR2 FNYEAQ. As DNA, the CDR3 is TGTGCCAGCAGCCAGGGACTAGTTTGGTCCCAGTACTTC. Protein sequence: CASSQGLVWSQYF.

The rearrangement links TRBV6-1 to TRBJ2-5, with no clear D. The germline V gene encodes CDR1 MNHNS and CDR2 SASEGT. V was shortened by 1 base and J by 7 bases, with 13 bases between the two germline ends. The CDR3 consists of 14 residues. The CDR3 coding sequence is TGTGCCAGCAGTGAAGGGTCTAGACATGGGACCCAGTACTTC. Protein: CASSEGSRHGTQYF.

The chain links TRBV19 to TRBJ1-2, with D maybe TRBD1 (5 bases). Germline V lookup: CDR1 LNHDA, CDR2 SQIVND (reference sequence). The CDR3 runs to 16 residues. V lost 0 bases and J lost 6, with 17 bases in between. In nucleotides, the CDR3 is TGTGCCAGTAGTATAGATAGGAGGGCCGGGACTGATGGCTACACCTTC. Protein product: CASSIDRRAGTDGYTF.